These 22 T cell receptor beta chains were sequenced from one sample in a study of human T cells and chemical hapten exposure. As to time point: pre-sensitization, week 0. Treatment indicated: therapeutic diphenylcyclopropenone sensitization with weekly scalp DPC. TCRdb recomputed calls from the RACE reads with MiXCR, one row per CDR3 protein. The sample contains approximately 180,000 distinct CDR3 sequences, around 30% of which appear only once. Here the sequenced sample was whole blood, taken in connection with sensitization to the hapten diphenylcyclopropenone (DPC). These TCRs come from a woman aged 30 to 39 with alopecia areata. Some clones in this sample may be carry-over from other donors' samples.

The V call is TRBV30, the J call TRBJ2-4, with TRBD1 matching 8 bases. V lost 2 bases and J lost 12; bases outside the gene matches: 9. Germline values: CDR1 GTSNPN, CDR2 SVGIG (reference sequence). The CDR3 length is 13 residues. CDR3 sequence (DNA): TGTGCCTGGAGTACTAAGACAGGGGCTAATCAGTACTTC. Protein sequence: CAWSTKTGANQYF.

V gene TRBV11-2 combines with J gene TRBJ2-2; unclear D gene. V was trimmed by 7 bases and J by 13 bases, leaving 13 bases between them. The CDR3 is 11 residues long. Germline-derived CDR1 and CDR2 are SGHAT and FQNNGV. CDR3 nucleotide sequence: TGTGCCAGCACTTATGGCTTTGGGCTGTTTTTT. It translates to CASTYGFGLFF.

The chain couples TRBV28 to TRBJ1-1; D not resolved. The germline V gene encodes CDR1 MDHEN and CDR2 SYDVKM. V dropped 4 bases and J dropped 6 bases, with 18 bases sitting between them. The CDR3 is 15 residues long. The CDR3, as DNA: TGTGCCAGCAGTTCCTTGGATAGGGTGAGGGCTGAAGCTTTCTTT. It encodes CASSSLDRVRAEAFF.

The chain uses TRBV18 and TRBJ1-6, with no clear D. The CDR3 loop spans 16 amino acids. CDR1 KGHSH and CDR2 LQKENI come from the germline V gene. V was clipped by 3 bases and J by 7 bases, with 16 bases between them. This chain's CDR3 is CASSPNDRTDNSPLHF. DNA for the CDR3: TGTGCCAGCTCACCCAATGATAGGACGGACAATTCACCCCTCCACTTT.

This chain's CDR3 is CASSLAGQGHYGYTF. The CDR3, as DNA: TGTGCCAGCAGCTTGGCCGGACAGGGCCATTATGGCTACACCTTC. The chain combines TRBV7-2 with TRBJ1-2; 8 bases are shared with TRBD1. This CDR3 has 15 amino acids. CDR1 and CDR2 from the germline V gene are SGHTA and FQGNSA. V lost 3 bases to trimming and J lost 5 bases; unmatched junction nucleotides: 8.

V usage is TRBV4-3 and J usage is TRBJ1-2, with a tentative D call TRBD1 (5 bases). Germline assignment: CDR1 LGHNA and CDR2 YSLEER. The CDR3 has 15 amino acids. Between the trimmed V and J ends, which lost 2 bases and 4 bases, there was a span of 14 bases. The CDR3 spells CASSQMAGGSYGYTF. CDR3 DNA: TGCGCCAGCAGCCAAATGGCCGGGGGGTCCTATGGCTACACCTTC.

This rearrangement joins TRBV10-3 to TRBJ2-7; 9 bases align to TRBD1. This CDR3 comprises 17 residues. The germline V gene has CDR1 ENHRY and CDR2 SYGVKD. V trimming: 3 bases; J trimming: 2 bases; junction bases outside the gene matches: 11. CDR3: CAISDDSLQGATYEQYF. In DNA, the CDR3 is TGTGCCATCAGTGACGACTCCCTACAGGGGGCGACCTACGAGCAGTACTTC.

The chain joins TRBV6-2 or TRBV6-3 to TRBJ2-2; D is ambiguous. This CDR3 contains 13 residues. Germline CDR1 MNHEY, CDR2 SVGEGT. V was trimmed by 7 bases and J by 4 bases, leaving 10 bases between them. The CDR3 protein is CASKASATGELFF. For the CDR3, the DNA is TGTGCCAGCAAAGCGTCGGCCACCGGGGAGCTGTTTTTT.

This sequence joins TRBV11-1 and TRBJ2-1; D may be TRBD1 (5 bases). This CDR3 has 15 amino acids. Trimming pared 1 base from V and 2 bases from J, leaving 9 bases between. Germline V gene lookup returns CDR1 SGHAT and CDR2 FQDESV (reference sequence). The chain's CDR3 is CASSLERQPYNEQFF. CDR3 nucleotides: TGTGCCAGCAGCTTAGAGAGACAGCCCTACAATGAGCAGTTCTTC.

This chain links TRBV20-1 with TRBJ2-2; 7 bases align to TRBD2. V trimming: 0 bases; J trimming: 6 bases; junction bases outside the gene matches: 13. The germline gives CDR1 DFQATT, CDR2 SNEGSKA (reference sequence). The CDR3 length is 17 residues. DNA for the CDR3: TGCAGTGCTAGAGATTGGGGGGGGAGAGATAACGCCGGGGAGCTGTTTTTT. The encoded protein is CSARDWGGRDNAGELFF.

This clonotype was observed a handful of times. The rearrangement links TRBV29-1 to TRBJ1-6; TRBD1 aligns across 8 bases. J was trimmed by 6 bases and V by 4 bases; bases with no gene match: 2. Per germline, CDR1 SQVTM and CDR2 ANQGSEA. This CDR3 is 13 amino acids long. CDR3 protein: CSVADRGNSPLHF. Here the CDR3 DNA reads TGCAGCGTTGCCGACAGGGGTAATTCACCCCTCCACTTT.

This clonotype turned up a few times. V usage is TRBV4-3 and J usage is TRBJ2-7, with 8 bases that match TRBD1. The CDR3 loop spans 15 amino acids. Looked up from germline, CDR1 is LGHNA and CDR2 is YSLEER. The V and J ends lost 4 bases and 3 bases, in that order; junction bases with no gene match: 8. Here the CDR3 reads CASSPGEQGDYEQYF. The CDR3 coding sequence is TGCGCCAGCAGCCCAGGCGAACAGGGGGACTACGAGCAGTACTTC.

Only a few counts were recorded for this clonotype. The CDR3 nucleotides read TGTGCCAGCAGTTTAACAGCGGGAGGGAACAATGAGCAGTTCTTC. Encoded protein: CASSLTAGGNNEQFF. The chain couples TRBV28 to TRBJ2-1; 10 bases line up with TRBD2. This CDR3 has 15 residues. V lost 2 bases, J lost 5 bases, and 3 bases stayed unmatched. Germline CDR1 is MDHEN and CDR2 is SYDVKM.

The chain couples TRBV10-3 to TRBJ1-1; weak D call: TRBD1 (5 bases). V gave up 4 bases and J gave up 7 bases, with 16 bases separating them. Germline lookup yields CDR1 ENHRY and CDR2 SYGVKD. The CDR3 covers 14 residues. The DNA for the CDR3 is TGTGCCATCAGTGCTAACCGGGACGCAGGTGAAGCTTTCTTT. Protein sequence: CAISANRDAGEAFF.

The V gene is TRBV20-1, the J gene TRBJ2-7, with D perhaps being TRBD1 or TRBD2 (5 bases each). V was pared by 2 bases and J by 4 bases, with 18 bases between. CDR1 is DFQATT, CDR2 SNEGSKA, per germline (reference sequence). The CDR3 is made up of 15 amino acids. The CDR3 region is CSARSGTSDVYEQYF. CDR3 nucleotide sequence: TGCAGTGCTAGATCTGGGACGTCGGACGTTTACGAGCAGTACTTC.

This clonotype was seen repeatedly, ten times or more. The chain couples TRBV7-6 to TRBJ1-5; D unclear. Per germline, CDR1 SGHVS and CDR2 FNYEAQ. The V end was cut by 0 bases, the J end by 1 base, with 4 bases between. CDR3 size: 14 residues. The CDR3: CASSLAGSNQPQHF. The CDR3 nucleotides are TGTGCCAGCAGCTTAGCGGGCAGCAATCAGCCCCAGCATTTT. The variable domain in full, completed from reference TRBV7-6 and TRBJ1-5, reads GAGVSQSPRYKVTKRGQDVALRCDPISGHVSLYWYRQALGQGPEFLTYFNYEAQQDKSGLPNDRFSAERPEGSISTLTIQRTEQRDSAMYRCASSLAGSNQPQHFGDGTRLSIL.

This chain connects TRBV28 to TRBJ1-1, with 7 nucleotides matching TRBD1. CDR3 size: 14 residues. Germline V gene sequence: CDR1 MDHEN, CDR2 SYDVKM. V was pared by 4 bases and J by 6 bases, with 8 bases of the junction left unmatched. The CDR3 is CASSWDRINAEAFF. DNA of the CDR3: TGTGCCAGCAGTTGGGACAGAATAAACGCTGAAGCTTTCTTT.

The V and J genes are TRBV11-1 and TRBJ2-1; D is unresolved. Germline assignment: CDR1 SGHAT and CDR2 FQDESV (reference sequence). This CDR3 region has 14 residues. V lost 1 base and J 9 bases, leaving 13 bases between the germline ends. The CDR3 region has the DNA TGTGCCAGCAGCTTAGGACGTGTGGAGAGTGAGCAGTTCTTC. Its translation: CASSLGRVESEQFF.

This clonotype was seen more than once but under ten times. This sequence joins TRBV4-3 and TRBJ2-2; a weak D match, TRBD2 (6 bases). The germline gives CDR1 LGHNA, CDR2 YSLEER. V dropped 4 bases and J dropped 6 bases, with 21 bases sitting between them. This CDR3 contains 17 residues. The CDR3 sequence is CASSPKPGLRRAGELFF. In DNA, the CDR3 is TGCGCCAGCAGCCCCAAGCCGGGACTGCGGCGCGCCGGGGAGCTGTTTTTT.

The rearrangement joins TRBV6-2 or TRBV6-3 to TRBJ2-2; 9 positions match TRBD2. There are 15 residues in the CDR3. Germline V gives CDR1 MNHEY, CDR2 SVGEGT. The V segment lost 4 bases and the J segment 3 bases; nucleotides outside the gene matches: 3. The CDR3 nucleotides read TGTGCCAGCAGTTGGTCTAGCGGGGACACCGGGGAGCTGTTTTTT. This encodes CASSWSSGDTGELFF.

This rearrangement joins TRBV5-6 to TRBJ2-1, with D tentatively TRBD1 or TRBD2 (5 bases each). Germline V gene lookup returns CDR1 SGHDT and CDR2 YYEEEE. V was pared by 4 bases and J by 14 bases, with 13 bases between. CDR3 size: 11 residues. The CDR3, as DNA: TGTGCCAGCAGCCGGGGCCAGGCGGAGTTCTTC. Encoded protein: CASSRGQAEFF.

The rearrangement links TRBV10-3 to TRBJ2-3, with unresolved D. Per germline, CDR1 ENHRY and CDR2 SYGVKD. The V end lost 4 bases, the J end lost 6 bases, and 5 bases lay between the germline ends. The CDR3 sequence is 11 residues long. CDR3 region: CAISGLDTQYF. CDR3 nucleotides: TGTGCCATCAGTGGCCTGGATACGCAGTATTTT.